The source of this TCR beta chain is a study of liver allograft versus peripheral blood T cells. Study details: Transplanted-liver T cell receptor repertoires were compared with recipients' peripheral blood repertoires.

Study-level results: Intragraft T cell receptor repertoires of liver allografts were reportedly distinct from those in peripheral blood.

This clonotype is labeled medium-sized (0.01 to 0.1%). Antigen specificity is unknown. Looked up from germline, CDR1 is KGHSH and CDR2 is LQKENI. Trimming took 5 bases from V and 3 from J, leaving 16 bases between them. The CDR3 extends over 15 amino acids. TCRdb itself ran the reads through MiXCR, one entry per CDR3 protein. Of around 18,000 distinct CDR3 sequences in the sample, around a fifth are singletons; the top ten hold about 13%. The sequence derives from a human patient who had a liver transplant. T cells may partly derive from the graft donor. The chain has TRBV18 and TRBJ1-1; D not certain. The CDR3 bases are TGTGCCAGCTCAGCCTCCGGACTCTTTTACACTGAAGCTTTCTTT. Translated: CASSASGLFYTEAFF.